The 14 T cell receptor beta chains presented below share a single source sample, sequenced in a study of T cell responses to AZD1222 COVID-19 vaccine. Profiling relied on immunoSEQ multiplex PCR, and the TCRdb table lists in-frame clones only, not all of them. The sample lists 130,000 or so clones, more than 90% occurring once. This material consisted of peripheral blood, taken on day 0 of AZD1222 vaccination. All receptors come from an adult in good health.

This clone has just a few counts. This sequence joins TRBV6-4 and TRBJ2-1; weak D call: TRBD1 (6 bases). The V end was cut by 0 bases, the J end by 7 bases, with 10 bases between. The germline gives CDR1 MRHNA, CDR2 SNTAGT. The CDR3 contains 14 residues. The CDR3: CASSDSPGANEQFF. For the CDR3, the DNA is TGTGCCAGCAGTGACTCACCAGGGGCGAATGAGCAGTTCTTC.

This rearrangement joins TRBV28 to TRBJ1-5; D is unresolved. V shed 8 bases and J shed 0 bases, with 5 bases lying between them. Per germline, CDR1 MDHEN and CDR2 SYDVKM. This CDR3 contains 12 residues. CDR3 residues: CASQYSNQPQHF. CDR3 sequence (DNA): TGTGCCAGCCAGTATAGCAATCAGCCCCAGCATTTT.

The genes are TRBV19 and TRBJ2-3; TRBD2 might be the D (5 bases). The ends were cut back, 5 bases at V and 0 bases at J, with 9 bases in the middle. This CDR3 comprises 14 residues. Germline values: CDR1 LNHDA, CDR2 SQIVND (reference sequence). The CDR3 loop reads CASSRGGSTDTQYF. The CDR3 region has the DNA TGTGCCAGTAGTCGCGGCGGGAGCACAGATACGCAGTATTTT. Complete variable domain (other parts from reference TRBV19 and TRBJ2-3): DGGITQSPKYLFRKEGQNVTLSCEQNLNHDAMYWYRQDPGQGLRLIYYSQIVNDFQKGDIAEGYSVSREKKESFPLTVTSAQKNPTAFYLCASSRGGSTDTQYFGPGTRLTVL.

V usage is TRBV4-3 and J usage is TRBJ1-1, with no clear D. This CDR3 is built from 15 residues. The germline gives CDR1 LGHNA, CDR2 YSLEER. The V end was cut by 2 bases, the J end by 1 base, with 11 bases between. Here the CDR3 reads CASSQNNLRNTEAFF. The CDR3 region has the DNA TGCGCCAGCAGCCAAAATAATTTAAGGAACACTGAAGCTTTCTTT.

The chain couples TRBV11-3 to TRBJ2-1, with 11 nucleotides matching TRBD2. V lost 5 bases, J lost 5 bases, and 5 bases stayed unmatched. In germline, CDR1 is SGHNT, CDR2 YENEEA. The CDR3 has 15 amino acids. Written as DNA, the CDR3 is TGTGCCAGCAGCCCCCGGGGACTAGCGGACAATGAGCAGTTCTTC. This codes for CASSPRGLADNEQFF.

The V gene is TRBV5-6, the J gene TRBJ2-7; D is unresolved. The CDR3 totals 14 residues. Looked up from germline, CDR1 is SGHDT and CDR2 is YYEEEE. The V gene lost 4 bases and the J gene lost 2 bases, with 13 bases spanning the gap. In DNA form, the CDR3 reads TGTGCCAGCAGCATTTTTGGCGACCCCTACGAGCAGTACTTC. Its translation is CASSIFGDPYEQYF.

The chain recombines TRBV7-2 with TRBJ2-7, with D hard to call. Between the trimmed V and J ends, which lost 2 bases and 2 bases, there was a span of 10 bases. In germline, CDR1 is SGHTA, CDR2 FQGNSA. This CDR3 has 14 residues. CDR3 region: CASSLSELAYEQYF. CDR3 sequence (DNA): TGTGCCAGCAGCTTAAGCGAGTTGGCCTACGAGCAGTACTTC.

This clone appeared once. The chain has TRBV19 and TRBJ1-1; unclear D gene. Trimming left V 10 bases short and J 5 bases short, with 11 bases between. CDR3 length: 11 residues. Germline assignment: CDR1 LNHDA and CDR2 SQIVND (reference sequence). DNA of the CDR3: TGTGCCACCACTCGTGGGACTGAAGCTTTCTTT. This translates into CATTRGTEAFF.

The chain couples TRBV7-8 to TRBJ2-2; tentative D call: TRBD2 (6 bases). CDR1 SGHVS and CDR2 FQNEAQ come from the germline V gene. CDR3 length: 13 amino acids. With 5 bases removed from V and 5 bases from J, the gap between germline ends came to 9 bases. The CDR3 protein is CASSHGGTGELFF. The CDR3 nucleotides read TGTGCCAGCAGCCATGGGGGGACCGGGGAGCTGTTTTTT.

The CDR3 sequence: CASSHPKRWEETQYF. CDR3 coding DNA: TGTGCCAGCAGCCACCCTAAGAGGTGGGAAGAGACCCAGTACTTC. The V call is TRBV3-1 (or the pseudogene TRBV3-2), the J call TRBJ2-5; D gene uncertain. Per germline, CDR1 LGHDT and CDR2 YNNKEL (reference sequence). Trimming stripped 3 bases from V and 3 bases from J, with 14 bases between. CDR3 length: 15 amino acids.

As regards this clone: This CDR3 is also generated by other DNA sequences in the sample. The chain uses TRBV4-3 and TRBJ2-2, with D possibly TRBD1 on 5 matching bases. The CDR3 covers 14 residues. V was cut by 1 base and J by 8 bases, with 11 bases left in between. Germline lookup yields CDR1 LGHNA and CDR2 YSLEER. Here the CDR3 DNA reads TGCGCCAGCAGCCAAGCATCAGGGTCGGGGGAGCTGTTTTTT. This codes for CASSQASGSGELFF.

This clone occurred once. This chain uses TRBV15 with TRBJ2-3, with D tentatively TRBD2 (6 bases). CDR3 length equals 15 residues. The germline V gene has CDR1 LNHNV and CDR2 YYDKDF (reference sequence). Trimming shortened V by 1 base and J by 2 bases, and 10 bases separated the two germline ends. CDR3 region: CATSRVSGFTDTQYF. In DNA form, the CDR3 reads TGTGCCACCAGCAGAGTTAGCGGATTCACAGATACGCAGTATTTT.

This chain joins TRBV4-1 and TRBJ1-5; maybe TRBD1 (6 bases). Germline V gives CDR1 MGHRA, CDR2 YSYEKL. With 2 bases removed from V and 0 bases from J, the gap between germline ends came to 17 bases. The CDR3 has 18 residues. The CDR3 DNA reads TGCGCCAGCAGCCAATTCACCGGGGGCCGAGGTAGCAATCAGCCCCAGCATTTT. Protein: CASSQFTGGRGSNQPQHF.

V and J are TRBV10-3 and TRBJ2-5; TRBD2 matches at 8 bases. V lost 6 bases to trimming and J lost 2 bases; unmatched junction nucleotides: 2. CDR1 is ENHRY, CDR2 SYGVKD, per germline. The CDR3 length is 13 residues. CDR3 sequence reads: CAIRAGGQETQYF. The CDR3 DNA reads as TGTGCCATCAGGGCGGGGGGACAAGAGACCCAGTACTTC.